This is a list of T cell receptor beta chains from one sample in a study of blood T cell repertoires in COVID-19. Produced via immunoSEQ multiplex PCR; TCRdb's table is partial and in-frame only. The table lists roughly 430,000 clones, around 90% of them singletons. The specimen sequenced was PBMCs or T cells enriched from blood (not recorded which). Every receptor here comes from a woman in her thirties or forties with acute COVID-19. Each CDR3 is given with its conserved first and last residue. The D gene is left open where the match is weak. Clone size, where shown, is once, few, many, or a class for clones that have expanded.

d_gene: NA; v_gene: TRBV4-1; j_gene: TRBJ1-1; abundance: NA; CDR3nt: TGCGCCAGCACCGTGGAGGGGATGAACACTGAAGCTTTCTTT; CDR3aa: CASTVEGMNTEAFF
d_gene: NA; v_gene: TRBV4-1; j_gene: TRBJ2-5; abundance: NA; CDR3nt: TGCGCCAGCAGCCAAGGGAGGGTCCGGGAGACCCAGTACTTC; CDR3aa: CASSQGRVRETQYF
d_gene: NA; v_gene: TRBV5-1; j_gene: TRBJ2-2; abundance: NA; CDR3nt: TGCGCCAGCAGCTTACAGGGTCTAGCGAACACCGGGGAGCTGTTTTTT; CDR3aa: CASSLQGLANTGELFF
d_gene: TRBD2; v_gene: TRBV4-1; j_gene: TRBJ2-3; abundance: NA; CDR3nt: TGCGCCAGCAGCCAAGAAAGGGCGGGGGAAGGGACAGATACGCAGTATTTT; CDR3aa: CASSQERAGEGTDTQYF
d_gene: NA; v_gene: TRBV5-4; j_gene: TRBJ1-3; abundance: NA; CDR3nt: TGTGCCAGCAGCCTCAGAGGCTCTGGAAACACCATATATTTT; CDR3aa: CASSLRGSGNTIYF
d_gene: NA; v_gene: TRBV13; j_gene: TRBJ1-1; abundance: once; CDR3nt: TGTGCCAGCAGCGGACGGGGTGGGGACACTGAAGCTTTCTTT; CDR3aa: CASSGRGGDTEAFF
d_gene: TRBD2; v_gene: TRBV29-1; j_gene: TRBJ2-5; abundance: NA; CDR3nt: TGCAGCGTTGAAGATCGAGGACTAGCGGGATCACAGTACTTC; CDR3aa: CSVEDRGLAGSQYF
d_gene: NA; v_gene: TRBV5-4; j_gene: TRBJ2-5; abundance: NA; CDR3nt: TGTGCCAGCGGGAGGGGGGGCCCCCAAGAGACCCAGTACTTC; CDR3aa: CASGRGGPQETQYF
d_gene: TRBD1; v_gene: TRBV25-1; j_gene: TRBJ2-5; abundance: NA; CDR3nt: TGTGCCAGCAGTGCCGGGACAGGGGGCCTCTGGGAGACCCAGTACTTC; CDR3aa: CASSAGTGGLWETQYF
d_gene: TRBD1; v_gene: TRBV7-9; j_gene: TRBJ1-1; abundance: once; CDR3nt: TGTGCCAGCAGCCGACCGGGGGACAGGCTCTTTGAAGCTTTCTTT; CDR3aa: CASSRPGDRLFEAFF
d_gene: TRBD2; v_gene: TRBV3-1/TRBV3-2; j_gene: TRBJ2-3; abundance: once; CDR3nt: TGTGCCAGCAGCCAAGCGGGGACTAGCGGGGGGGCTGCAGATACGCAGTATTTT; CDR3aa: CASSQAGTSGGAADTQYF
d_gene: TRBD1; v_gene: TRBV30; j_gene: TRBJ1-2; abundance: NA; CDR3nt: TGTGCCTGGACGAGGGACAGGGGGCGCGGCTACACCTTC; CDR3aa: CAWTRDRGRGYTF
d_gene: TRBD2; v_gene: TRBV6-1; j_gene: TRBJ2-1; abundance: medium-sized; CDR3nt: TGTGCCAGCAGTGAAGATGAGCGGGGTAACAAGTTCTTC; CDR3aa: CASSEDERGNKFF
d_gene: NA; v_gene: TRBV11-2; j_gene: TRBJ2-7; abundance: NA; CDR3nt: TGTGCCAGCAGGTTTCTGGCCGAGCAGTACTTC; CDR3aa: CASRFLAEQYF
d_gene: NA; v_gene: TRBV3-1/TRBV3-2; j_gene: TRBJ2-5; abundance: NA; CDR3nt: TGTGCCAGCAGCCAAGGAGTGTCCGGGCAAGAGACCCAGTACTTC; CDR3aa: CASSQGVSGQETQYF
d_gene: NA; v_gene: TRBV5-1; j_gene: TRBJ1-2; abundance: NA; CDR3nt: TGCGCCAGCAGCTTGCAAGGGGCACAAGCTAACTATGGCTACACCTTC; CDR3aa: CASSLQGAQANYGYTF
d_gene: NA; v_gene: TRBV15; j_gene: TRBJ1-2; abundance: NA; CDR3nt: TGTGCCACCAGCCAGGACTTCCGGGGGACGGAGTACTATGGCTACACCTTC; CDR3aa: CATSQDFRGTEYYGYTF
d_gene: NA; v_gene: TRBV30; j_gene: TRBJ1-6; abundance: NA; CDR3nt: TGTGCCTGGAGGGAAGAAAGGGAGAATCCCCTCCACTTT; CDR3aa: CAWREERENPLHF
d_gene: NA; v_gene: TRBV11-3; j_gene: TRBJ2-7; abundance: NA; CDR3nt: TGTGCCAGCATCAGGACAGTCGAGCGGTACGAGCAGTACTTC; CDR3aa: CASIRTVERYEQYF
d_gene: TRBD1; v_gene: TRBV19; j_gene: TRBJ2-6; abundance: NA; CDR3nt: TGTGCCAGTAGTATGCCGGGACAGGGGGAATTACGCTCTGGGGCCAACGTCCTGACTTTC; CDR3aa: CASSMPGQGELRSGANVLTF
d_gene: NA; v_gene: TRBV30; j_gene: TRBJ1-5; abundance: NA; CDR3nt: TGTGCCTGGAGTGAGGGAGTAGGAAGCAATCAGCCCCAGCATTTT; CDR3aa: CAWSEGVGSNQPQHF
d_gene: NA; v_gene: TRBV11-2; j_gene: TRBJ2-2; abundance: NA; CDR3nt: TGTGCCAGCAGCTTACCGAGCGCCGGGGAGCTGTTTTTT; CDR3aa: CASSLPSAGELFF
d_gene: NA; v_gene: TRBV3-1/TRBV3-2; j_gene: TRBJ1-1; abundance: NA; CDR3nt: TGTGCCAGCAGCCATTGGACAGAGAACACTGAAGCTTTCTTT; CDR3aa: CASSHWTENTEAFF
d_gene: TRBD2; v_gene: TRBV2; j_gene: TRBJ2-2; abundance: NA; CDR3nt: TGTGCCAGCAGCCGCGGGACTAGTATGTTGACCGGGGAGCTGTTTTTT; CDR3aa: CASSRGTSMLTGELFF
d_gene: TRBD1; v_gene: TRBV2; j_gene: TRBJ1-2; abundance: NA; CDR3nt: TGTGCCAGCAACCAACAGGGGGCGGACTATGGCTACACCTTC; CDR3aa: CASNQQGADYGYTF
d_gene: TRBD1; v_gene: TRBV2; j_gene: TRBJ1-1; abundance: NA; CDR3nt: TGTGCCAGCAGTGGAGTAGGGACAGGGTTGGGCACTGAAGCTTTCTTT; CDR3aa: CASSGVGTGLGTEAFF
d_gene: NA; v_gene: TRBV5-1; j_gene: TRBJ2-3; abundance: NA; CDR3nt: TGCGCCAGCAGCCCGGCTCAGGGAAAGACAGATACGCAGTATTTT; CDR3aa: CASSPAQGKTDTQYF